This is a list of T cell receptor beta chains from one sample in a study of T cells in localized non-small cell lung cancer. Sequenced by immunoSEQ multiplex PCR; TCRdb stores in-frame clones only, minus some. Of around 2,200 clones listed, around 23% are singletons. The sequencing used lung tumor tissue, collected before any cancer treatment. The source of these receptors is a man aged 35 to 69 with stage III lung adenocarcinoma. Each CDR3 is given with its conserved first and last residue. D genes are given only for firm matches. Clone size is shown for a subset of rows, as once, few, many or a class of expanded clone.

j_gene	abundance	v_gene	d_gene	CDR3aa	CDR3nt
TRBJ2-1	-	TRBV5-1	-	CASSYPGGRGNNEQFF	TGCGCCAGCAGCTACCCCGGGGGTAGGGGGAACAATGAGCAGTTCTTC
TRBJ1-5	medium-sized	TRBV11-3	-	CASSLQPLLSQPQHF	TGTGCCAGCAGTTTACAGCCCCTGTTAAGTCAGCCCCAGCATTTT
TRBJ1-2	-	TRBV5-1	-	CASSLKGHERLGYTF	TGCGCCAGCAGCTTGAAGGGCCACGAAAGGCTGGGCTACACCTTC
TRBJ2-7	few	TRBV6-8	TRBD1	CAISSPGQGFYEQYF	TGTGCCATCAGTTCTCCGGGACAGGGATTCTACGAGCAGTACTTC
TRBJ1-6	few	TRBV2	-	CASSPQEPGSPLHF	TGTGCCAGCAGCCCACAGGAGCCAGGTTCACCCCTCCACTTT
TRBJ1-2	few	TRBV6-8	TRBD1	CASSGTGGYGYTF	TGTGCCAGCAGTGGGACAGGGGGCTATGGCTACACCTTC
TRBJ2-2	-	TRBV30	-	CAWSGLGLDTGELFF	TGTGCCTGGAGTGGATTAGGGTTGGACACCGGGGAGCTGTTTTTT
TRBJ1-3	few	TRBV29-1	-	CSVLGNSGNTIYF	TGCAGTGTACTAGGTAACTCTGGAAACACCATATATTTT
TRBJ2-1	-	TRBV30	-	CALDGGRGSYNEQFF	TGTGCTCTGGACGGGGGTAGAGGGTCCTACAATGAGCAGTTCTTC
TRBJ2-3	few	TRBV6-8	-	CASIQGDSKTDTQYF	TGTGCCAGCATTCAGGGAGATTCTAAAACAGATACGCAGTATTTT
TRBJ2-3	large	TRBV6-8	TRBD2	CASRDSGLAGVDTQYF	TGTGCCAGCAGGGATTCGGGACTAGCGGGAGTAGATACGCAGTATTTT
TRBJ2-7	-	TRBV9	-	CASSVGDGLWEQYF	TGTGCCAGCAGCGTAGGGGACGGACTCTGGGAGCAGTACTTC
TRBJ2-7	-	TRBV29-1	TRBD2	CSVELAASYEQYF	TGCAGCGTTGAACTAGCGGCATCCTACGAGCAGTACTTC
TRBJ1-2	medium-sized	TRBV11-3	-	CASSPGSSPIANYGYTF	TGTGCCAGCAGCCCAGGGAGTTCCCCGATTGCTAACTATGGCTACACCTTC
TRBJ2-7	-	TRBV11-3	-	CASSQSGVLREYEQYF	TGTGCCAGCAGCCAAAGTGGGGTGCTCCGGGAATACGAGCAGTACTTC
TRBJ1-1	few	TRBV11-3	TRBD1	CASRHHAGGGRAEAFF	TGTGCCAGCAGGCATCATGCAGGGGGCGGTCGGGCTGAAGCTTTCTTT
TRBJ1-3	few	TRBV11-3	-	CASSLDIPGVSGNTIYF	TGTGCCAGCAGCTTAGACATTCCAGGCGTCTCTGGAAACACCATATATTTT
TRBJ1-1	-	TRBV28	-	CASGGGNTEAFF	TGTGCCAGCGGAGGGGGGAACACTGAAGCTTTCTTT
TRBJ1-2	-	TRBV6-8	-	CASSYQDRYGYTF	TGTGCCAGCAGTTACCAAGACAGATATGGCTACACCTTC
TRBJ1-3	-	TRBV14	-	CASSQRGAPGNTIYF	TGTGCCAGCAGCCAGAGAGGAGCTCCGGGAAACACCATATATTTT
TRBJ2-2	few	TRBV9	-	CASSFRASNTGELFF	TGTGCCAGCAGCTTCCGGGCCTCGAACACCGGGGAGCTGTTTTTT